This passage covers 19 T cell receptor beta chains from one sample sequenced in a study of T cell clones after liver transplantation. Here immunoSEQ multiplex PCR was the method, and the copy in TCRdb shows in-frame clones only, minus some. The data show tens of thousands of clones, around 94% seen once. This specimen was CD8+ T cells from blood, taken 12 months after liver transplant. Source of these receptors: a human patient who received a liver transplant. Some T cells may be graft donor cells.

This chain joins TRBV27 and TRBJ2-7; D is undetermined. V was clipped by 2 bases and J by 6 bases, with 11 bases between them. CDR1 and CDR2 (germline): MNHEY, SMNVEV (reference sequence). The CDR3 is 13 amino acids. In DNA form, the CDR3 reads TGTGCCAGCAGTTTAACACAGCAGAGCGAGCAGTACTTC. This gives the protein CASSLTQQSEQYF.

V and J are TRBV27 and TRBJ2-7, with 12 bases fitting TRBD2. V gave up 10 bases and J gave up 3 bases; unmatched junction bases: 13. Germline lookup yields CDR1 MNHEY and CDR2 SMNVEV (reference sequence). The length of the CDR3 is 16 residues. The CDR3 sequence: CATRLAGGQMGYEQYF. The CDR3 DNA is TGTGCCACCCGGCTAGCGGGAGGGCAAATGGGCTACGAGCAGTACTTC.

The chain joins TRBV5-4 to TRBJ2-7, with D tentatively TRBD2 (7 bases). Trimming stripped 4 bases from V and 4 bases from J, with 12 bases between. Germline V lookup: CDR1 SGHNT, CDR2 YYREEE (reference sequence). This CDR3 contains 13 residues. CDR3 sequence reads: CASSLGGGYEQYF. The CDR3 DNA sequence: TGTGCCAGCAGCCTAGGGGGGGGTTACGAGCAGTACTTC.

The CDR3 sequence is CASSLFGGNQPQHF. In DNA, the CDR3 is TGTGCCAGCAGCTTGTTTGGGGGGAATCAGCCCCAGCATTTT. The chain is built from TRBV5-6 and TRBJ1-5, with TRBD1 as a possible D gene (5 bases). The V end was cut by 1 base, the J end by 4 bases, with 9 bases between. This CDR3 contains 14 residues. Per germline, CDR1 SGHDT and CDR2 YYEEEE.

This chain links TRBV5-6 with TRBJ2-2; D not resolved. This CDR3 comprises 13 residues. Per the germline V gene, CDR1 is SGHDT and CDR2 is YYEEEE. Trimming took 0 bases from V and 4 from J, leaving 4 bases between them. CDR3 bases: TGTGCCAGCAGCTTGGGACTCACCGGGGAGCTGTTTTTT. Encoded protein: CASSLGLTGELFF.

The CDR3 DNA sequence: TGTGCCAGCAGCGAGGGACAGAAGGGCGGGCCTAACACCGGGGAGCTGTTTTTT. Translation gives CASSEGQKGGPNTGELFF. This chain joins TRBV9 and TRBJ2-2; 7 positions agree with TRBD1. This CDR3 is built from 18 residues. Germline lookup yields CDR1 SGDLS and CDR2 YYNGEE. Trimming cost V 3 bases and J 2 bases; bases outside gene matches: 13.

This clone occurred a few times. J is TRBJ1-1 and V is TRBV6-1, with a weak D call TRBD1 (6 bases). Germline assignment: CDR1 MNHNS and CDR2 SASEGT. This CDR3 contains 14 residues. Trimming took 6 bases from V and 1 from J, leaving 12 bases between them. CDR3 coding DNA: TGTGCCAGCAGACCGGGACATCCGAACACTGAAGCTTTCTTT. Its translation is CASRPGHPNTEAFF.

The CDR3 DNA follows: TGCAGCGTTGAACGCCCAGGGCCGGTCACAGATACGCAGTATTTT. Translating it yields CSVERPGPVTDTQYF. The chain links TRBV29-1 to TRBJ2-3; a weak D match, TRBD1 (5 bases). Germline V gene sequence: CDR1 SQVTM, CDR2 ANQGSEA. The CDR3 runs to 15 residues. The V end lost 2 bases, the J end lost 2 bases, and 14 bases lay between the germline ends.

The sample holds one count of this clone. This chain joins TRBV23-1 and TRBJ1-5; the D is unclear. TRBV23-1 is labeled an ORF, and its function is uncertain. V was clipped by 4 bases and J by 1 base, with 17 bases between them. This CDR3 comprises 17 residues. In DNA form, the CDR3 reads TGCGCCAGCAGTCCTAGGACGGCTCCCCGGAGCAATCAGCCCCAGCATTTT. Amino acids: CASSPRTAPRSNQPQHF.

The J gene is TRBJ2-1, the V gene TRBV4-1; D gene ambiguous. Germline V gene sequence: CDR1 MGHRA, CDR2 YSYEKL. V lost 4 bases to trimming and J lost 1 base, with 11 bases between them. The CDR3 is made up of 15 amino acids. This chain's CDR3 is CASSPSGSSYNEQFF. CDR3 bases: TGCGCCAGCAGCCCCTCCGGTTCGTCCTACAATGAGCAGTTCTTC.

CDR3 residues: CASGGTGGSESQPQHF. CDR3 nucleotide sequence: TGTGCCAGCGGGGGGACAGGGGGCTCGGAGAGTCAGCCCCAGCATTTT. The V and J genes are TRBV27 and TRBJ1-5; 12 nucleotides agree with TRBD1. Trimming removed 8 bases from V and 6 bases from J; junction bases left unmatched: 11. Germline assignment: CDR1 MNHEY and CDR2 SMNVEV (reference sequence). CDR3 size: 16 residues.

The rearrangement uses TRBV4-2 and TRBJ2-7; D is perhaps TRBD1 or TRBD2 (5 bases each). CDR3 size: 13 residues. V dropped 0 bases and J dropped 5 bases, with 8 bases sitting between them. From germline, CDR1 is LGHNA and CDR2 YNFKEQ. This CDR3 reads CASSQDRDDEQYF. Here the CDR3 DNA reads TGTGCCAGCAGCCAAGACAGGGACGACGAGCAGTACTTC.

J is TRBJ2-4 and V is TRBV5-1, with D uncertain. CDR3 length: 16 residues. CDR1 and CDR2 (germline): SGHRS, YFSETQ. V lost 5 bases to trimming and J lost 0 bases, with 15 bases between them. The CDR3 reads CASSPLRPGAKNIQYF. As DNA, the CDR3 is TGCGCCAGCAGTCCCCTGAGGCCCGGAGCCAAAAACATTCAGTACTTC.

The genes are TRBV6-1 and TRBJ2-1; tentative D call: TRBD2 (6 bases). This CDR3 comprises 15 residues. The ends were cut back, 2 bases at V and 2 bases at J, with 10 bases in the middle. Germline V gene data show CDR1 as MNHNS and CDR2 as SASEGT. This CDR3 reads CASSESGGAYNEQFF. Written as DNA, the CDR3 is TGTGCCAGCAGTGAAAGCGGAGGGGCCTACAATGAGCAGTTCTTC.

CDR3 loop: CASSLNSLAGGYTF. The CDR3 nucleotides read TGTGCCAGCAGCTTAAACAGTCTTGCTGGTGGCTACACCTTC. This rearrangement joins TRBV7-9 to TRBJ1-2; D not resolved. Deletions cut 2 bases from V and 7 bases from J, with 14 bases between. Germline V gene sequence: CDR1 SEHNR, CDR2 FQNEAQ (reference sequence). CDR3 length: 14 amino acids. The whole variable domain, remainder taken from reference TRBV7-9 and TRBJ1-2, is DTGVSQNPRHKITKRGQNVTFRCDPISEHNRLYWYRQTLGQGPEFLTYFQNEAQLEKSRLLSDRFSAERPKGSFSTLEIQRTEQGDSAMYLCASSLNSLAGGYTFGSGTRLTVV.

The CDR3 DNA reads TGTGCCAGCAGAAGCGGGAGCTCCTACGAGCAGTACTTC. It is translated as CASRSGSSYEQYF. The rearrangement joins TRBV27 to TRBJ2-7; 8 bases match TRBD2. The CDR3 extends over 13 amino acids. J was trimmed by 0 bases and V by 6 bases; bases with no gene match: 1. Germline V CDR1 and CDR2: MNHEY, SMNVEV (reference sequence).

The chain joins TRBV19 to TRBJ1-2; D not certain. Trimming cost V 2 bases and J 3 bases, with 13 bases left between them. The CDR3 runs to 15 residues. Per the germline V gene, CDR1 is LNHDA and CDR2 is SQIVND (reference sequence). This CDR3 is CASSIPTGEDYGYTF. CDR3 nucleotides: TGTGCCAGTAGTATACCGACCGGGGAGGACTATGGCTACACCTTC.

The CDR3 coding sequence is TGTGCCAGCAGCCCCGGGGAGACCTACGAGCAGTACTTC. Translation gives CASSPGETYEQYF. The chain combines TRBV7-6 with TRBJ2-7; D is perhaps TRBD2 (5 bases). From germline, CDR1 is SGHVS and CDR2 FNYEAQ. The CDR3 totals 13 residues. Trimming cost V 5 bases and J 2 bases, with 10 bases left between them. Complete variable domain (other parts from reference TRBV7-6 and TRBJ2-7): GAGVSQSPRYKVTKRGQDVALRCDPISGHVSLYWYRQALGQGPEFLTYFNYEAQQDKSGLPNDRFSAERPEGSISTLTIQRTEQRDSAMYRCASSPGETYEQYFGPGTRLTVT.

The gene calls are TRBV5-1 and TRBJ2-1, with 7 bases aligning to TRBD2. The CDR3 covers 15 residues. Germline trimming cut 4 bases from V and 5 bases from J; bases unmatched to any gene: 9. Germline V lookup: CDR1 SGHRS, CDR2 YFSETQ. CDR3: CASSHDLLADNEQFF. The CDR3 DNA is TGCGCCAGCAGCCACGACCTTCTAGCGGACAATGAGCAGTTCTTC.